This T cell receptor (beta chain) was identified during a study of spatial heterogeneity in lung cancer. TCRdb reanalysed the 5' RACE reads using MiXCR and keeps one entry per CDR3 protein. The sample holds 9,500 to 15,000 distinct CDR3 sequences, about 6% seen once. With 4 bases removed from V and 1 base from J, the gap between germline ends came to 10 bases. This CDR3 region has 14 residues. CDR1 is MNHNY and CDR2 is SVGAGI in the germline V gene (reference sequence). Time point noted: sample taken at primary tumor resection. Unsorted tumor, nontumor lung tissue or cryopreserved PBMC supplied the whole RNA. The donors were 55 to 85 patients with non-small cell lung cancer that was early-stage and untreated.

This clonotype was obtained from a male donor with early-stage non-small cell lung cancer. The chain uses TRBV6-6 and TRBJ1-1; no clear D. The input for sequencing was normal lung tissue next to the tumor, taken at surgery. DNA of the CDR3: TGTGCCAGCAGTTTCGAAACTACGAACACTGAAGCTTTCTTT. Its translation is CASSFETTNTEAFF.